Sequencing of this TCR beta chain was carried out in a study of cytomegalovirus exposure and HLA in healthy donors. Vbeta (60) and Jbeta (13) primers were used in the PCR. The method was immunoSEQ multiplex PCR; TCRdb's version includes in-frame clones alone and lacks a portion of them. In the table there are about 95,000 clones, 75% to 85% of which are singletons. V trimming: 3 bases; J trimming: 0 bases; junction bases outside the gene matches: 2. The CDR3 sequence is 15 residues long. Germline CDR1 reads SGHRS; CDR2 reads YFSETQ. This clone was found once. The gene calls are TRBV5-1 and TRBJ2-2; 7 bases map to TRBD1. Sequencing was done on a sample of PBMCs. The clonotype originates from a man aged 30 to 45 in good health and CMV-seropositive. In DNA, the CDR3 is TGCGCCAGCAGCTCCCAGGGGGCGAACACCGGGGAGCTGTTTTTT. It codes for CASSSQGANTGELFF.